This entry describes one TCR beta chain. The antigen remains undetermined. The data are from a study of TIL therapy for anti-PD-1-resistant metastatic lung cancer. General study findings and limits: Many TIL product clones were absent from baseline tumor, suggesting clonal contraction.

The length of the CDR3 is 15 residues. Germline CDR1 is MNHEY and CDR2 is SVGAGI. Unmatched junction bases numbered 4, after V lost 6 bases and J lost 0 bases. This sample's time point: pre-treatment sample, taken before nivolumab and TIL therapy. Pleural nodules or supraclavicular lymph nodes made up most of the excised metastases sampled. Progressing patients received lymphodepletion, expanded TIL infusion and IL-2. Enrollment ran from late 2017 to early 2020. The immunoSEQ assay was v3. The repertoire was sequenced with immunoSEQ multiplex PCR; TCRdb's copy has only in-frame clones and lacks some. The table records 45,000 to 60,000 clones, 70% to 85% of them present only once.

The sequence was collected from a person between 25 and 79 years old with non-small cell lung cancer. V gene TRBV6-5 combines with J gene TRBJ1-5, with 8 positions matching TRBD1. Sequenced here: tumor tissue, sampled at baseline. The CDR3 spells CASSAGQVSNQPQHF. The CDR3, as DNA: TGTGCCAGCAGCGCGGGACAGGTTAGCAATCAGCCCCAGCATTTT.